A selection of T cell receptor beta chains follows, all from one sample in a study of T cells expressing NK-cell markers. TCRdb re-analyzed the 5' RACE reads; it lists each CDR3 protein once, without DNA. The data include about half a million distinct CDR3 sequences; the top ten clones carry about 1.5%. Sequencing used blood T cells: a sorted CD56 or NKG2C T cell subset, CD4+ or CD8+ T cells, or bulk PBMC T cells (not recorded which). Every receptor here comes from a woman aged 50 to 65 in good health. Both conserved end residues are part of each CDR3.

V gene: TRBV30; J gene: TRBJ1-6; CDR3 protein: CAWKINDPPLHF
V gene: TRBV4-1; J gene: TRBJ2-3; CDR3 protein: CASSQVGQDRYTDTQYF
V gene: TRBV10-3; J gene: TRBJ2-3; CDR3 protein: CAISDFRTNTDTQYF
V gene: TRBV5-1; J gene: TRBJ2-1; CDR3 protein: CASKGDFFYNEQFF
V gene: TRBV27; J gene: TRBJ2-5; CDR3 protein: CASSPGLAGLQETQYF
V gene: TRBV5-1; J gene: TRBJ2-2; CDR3 protein: CASSLRTSGANTGELFF
V gene: TRBV24-1; J gene: TRBJ2-3; CDR3 protein: CATSDFARDFQDTQYF
V gene: TRBV7-8; J gene: TRBJ2-7; CDR3 protein: CASSLGVLPGGYEQYF
V gene: TRBV9; J gene: TRBJ2-1; CDR3 protein: CASSVGSLGSNEQFF
V gene: TRBV29-1; J gene: TRBJ2-2; CDR3 protein: CSADTGTGELFF
V gene: TRBV7-6; J gene: TRBJ2-5; CDR3 protein: CASSYRMKETQYF
V gene: TRBV15; J gene: TRBJ2-4; CDR3 protein: CATSRGGLAGRENIQYF
V gene: TRBV5-1; J gene: TRBJ2-1; CDR3 protein: CASSFTSGRAYNEQFF
V gene: TRBV7-9; J gene: TRBJ2-5; CDR3 protein: CASSSGLRTRETQYF
V gene: TRBV29-1; J gene: TRBJ2-1; CDR3 protein: CSAVLGGTSFEQFF
V gene: TRBV20-1; J gene: TRBJ2-3; CDR3 protein: CSARDGREGIHTQYF
V gene: TRBV18; J gene: TRBJ2-1; CDR3 protein: CANRGNLAGSNEQFF
V gene: TRBV20-1; J gene: TRBJ1-2; CDR3 protein: CSASRASRGGNYGYTF
V gene: TRBV29-1; J gene: TRBJ2-3; CDR3 protein: CSVEFGIQTDTQYF
V gene: TRBV6-2/TRBV6-3; J gene: TRBJ2-7; CDR3 protein: CASSYSTSGTYEQYF
V gene: TRBV3-1; J gene: TRBJ1-1; CDR3 protein: CASSQDLGSEAFF
V gene: TRBV5-4; J gene: TRBJ2-1; CDR3 protein: CASSLGRGQGDNEQFF
V gene: TRBV10-3; J gene: TRBJ1-1; CDR3 protein: CAIAGQGNTEAFF
V gene: TRBV4-1; J gene: TRBJ2-1; CDR3 protein: CASSQEGSAPPNEQFF
V gene: TRBV29-1; J gene: TRBJ2-7; CDR3 protein: CSVAPGTGSHEQYF
V gene: TRBV29-1; J gene: TRBJ2-1; CDR3 protein: CSVERNNAPVQFF
V gene: TRBV27; J gene: TRBJ1-2; CDR3 protein: CASRSPGAGGYTF
V gene: TRBV24-1; J gene: TRBJ1-2; CDR3 protein: CATSGIDSYGYTF
V gene: TRBV19; J gene: TRBJ1-1; CDR3 protein: CASSPGVGSTEAFF
V gene: TRBV25-1; J gene: TRBJ2-2; CDR3 protein: CASSELGQGGKGWELFF
V gene: TRBV10-1; J gene: TRBJ2-1; CDR3 protein: CASQDRGLNNEQFF
V gene: TRBV29-1; J gene: TRBJ2-3; CDR3 protein: CSAGLAITDTQYF
V gene: TRBV5-1; J gene: TRBJ2-2; CDR3 protein: CASSLRVSDTGELFF
V gene: TRBV5-4; J gene: TRBJ2-1; CDR3 protein: CASRPGLAGEHSDNEQFF
V gene: TRBV18; J gene: TRBJ1-1; CDR3 protein: CASSSNQLMNTEAFF
V gene: TRBV5-1; J gene: TRBJ2-5; CDR3 protein: CASSLKRVLQETQYF
V gene: TRBV24-1; J gene: TRBJ2-1; CDR3 protein: CATSEVGATINEQFF
V gene: TRBV4-1; J gene: TRBJ2-1; CDR3 protein: CASSSAGTINNNEQFF
V gene: TRBV7-8; J gene: TRBJ2-7; CDR3 protein: CASSPNERRAKGEQYF
V gene: TRBV3-1; J gene: TRBJ2-5; CDR3 protein: CASSQVTPSGETQYF
V gene: TRBV10-3; J gene: TRBJ1-2; CDR3 protein: CAISDGLREGYGYTF